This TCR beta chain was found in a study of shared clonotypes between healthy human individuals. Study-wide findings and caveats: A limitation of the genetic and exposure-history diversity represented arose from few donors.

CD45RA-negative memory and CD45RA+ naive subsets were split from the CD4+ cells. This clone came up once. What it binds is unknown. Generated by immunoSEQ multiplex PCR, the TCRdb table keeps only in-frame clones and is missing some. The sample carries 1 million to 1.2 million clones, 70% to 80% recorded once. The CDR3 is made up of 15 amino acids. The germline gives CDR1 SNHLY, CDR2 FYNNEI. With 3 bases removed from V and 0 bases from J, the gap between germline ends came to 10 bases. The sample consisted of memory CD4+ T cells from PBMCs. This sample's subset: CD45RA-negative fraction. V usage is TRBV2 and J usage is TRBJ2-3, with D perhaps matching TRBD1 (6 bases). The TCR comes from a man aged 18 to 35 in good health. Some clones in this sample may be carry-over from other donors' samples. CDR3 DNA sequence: TGTGCCAGCAGTGACCAGGGGACAAGCACAGATACGCAGTATTTT. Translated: CASSDQGTSTDTQYF.